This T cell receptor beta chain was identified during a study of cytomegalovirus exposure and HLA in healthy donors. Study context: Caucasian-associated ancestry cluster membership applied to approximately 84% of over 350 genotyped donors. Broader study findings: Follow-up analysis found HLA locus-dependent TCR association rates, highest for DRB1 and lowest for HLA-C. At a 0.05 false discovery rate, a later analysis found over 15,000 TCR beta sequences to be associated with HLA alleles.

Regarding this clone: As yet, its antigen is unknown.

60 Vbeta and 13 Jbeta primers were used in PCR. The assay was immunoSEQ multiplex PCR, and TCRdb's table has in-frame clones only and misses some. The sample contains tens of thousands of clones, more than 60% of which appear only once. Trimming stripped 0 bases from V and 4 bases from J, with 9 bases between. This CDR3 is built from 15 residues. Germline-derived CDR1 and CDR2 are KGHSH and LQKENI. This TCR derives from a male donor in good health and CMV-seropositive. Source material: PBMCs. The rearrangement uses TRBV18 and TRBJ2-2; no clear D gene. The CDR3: CASSPPMPGTGELFF. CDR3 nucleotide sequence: TGTGCCAGCTCACCACCCATGCCGGGCACCGGGGAGCTGTTTTTT.